The rows below give T cell receptor beta chains drawn from one sample of a study of shared T cell receptors in the human thymus. TCRdb's copy holds only in-frame clones and misses some; the assay was immunoSEQ multiplex PCR. The top ten clones hold 0.0094% of a sample with 600,000 or so clones, around 87% of them seen once. A further study also used this sample, focusing on human thymus T cells.

Sequencing input: thymocytes. The receptors stem from a boy under two years old with a congenital heart defect. The conserved cysteine and the conserved F or W are not part of the CDR3 here.

ASSMQAGGLYEQY	TRBV19	TRBJ2-7
ASSQVAGTGGCEAF	TRBV4-2	TRBJ1-1
ATTSPGHSLRSYNSPLH	TRBV19	TRBJ1-6
SVYKRSTGRNYGYT	TRBV29-1	TRBJ1-2
ASSRGTGNEQY	TRBV11-3	TRBJ2-7
ASSLSGGDNEQF	TRBV28	TRBJ2-1
ASSLSVRLNTEAF	TRBV11-2	TRBJ1-1
ARSLVRHFNQPQH	TRBV7-5	TRBJ1-5
AWTPGHHEISGANVLT	TRBV30	TRBJ2-6
ASSPTDNGSSPLH	TRBV6-5	TRBJ1-6
ASTHWPANTGELF	TRBV5-4	TRBJ2-2
ASSPPSTGFFQETQY	TRBV19	TRBJ2-5
ASSLNQTSGGAATQY	TRBV27	TRBJ2-3
ASSFSSGVDGELF	TRBV27	TRBJ2-2
ASSFRYSGNTIY	TRBV28	TRBJ1-3
ASRGTRSEQF	TRBV6-5	TRBJ2-1
ASSLAGVSTDTQY	TRBV5-1	TRBJ2-3
ASSSIHRDREETQY	TRBV11-2	TRBJ2-5
ASSEARGGSVNTEAF	TRBV2	TRBJ1-1
ATSSSAGQGEVGNADTQY	TRBV15	TRBJ2-3
ASSETGLITDTQY	TRBV9	TRBJ2-3
ASSSTGNYGYT	TRBV9	TRBJ1-2